This T cell receptor (beta chain) was found in a study of a mutant IDH1 vaccine in newly diagnosed glioma. Overall study context: Earlier care involved radiotherapy, temozolomide, or both, and the majority received both.

Some clones are missing from TCRdb's copy, which holds only in-frame ones; the method was immunoSEQ multiplex PCR. The repertoire includes about 46,000 clones, approximately 84% of them detected once, and 3.5% to 4.5% sits in the top ten. The CDR3 length is 12 residues. The V gene lost 10 bases and the J gene lost 3 bases, with 13 bases spanning the gap. CDR1 and CDR2 (germline): SGHTA, FQGNSA. As to time point: week 47, end of study. Doses of 300 ug of mutant IDH1 20-mer peptide were given with topical imiquimod. With respect to this clone: Its matching antigen is unknown.

Sequencing was performed on PBMCs, taken from a glioma patient whose treatment included an IDH1 peptide vaccine. This receptor was taken from a woman in her twenties or thirties with glioma. Some clones in this sample may be carry-over from other donors' samples. The V call is TRBV7-2, the J call TRBJ2-7; tentative D call: TRBD1 (6 bases). CDR3 bases: TGTGCCAAAACGGGCAGGGGCTACGAGCAGTACTTC. Translation: CAKTGRGYEQYF. Full variable domain (rest looked up from reference TRBV7-2 and TRBJ2-7): GAGVSQSPSNKVTEKGKDVELRCDPISGHTALYWYRQSLGQGLEFLIYFQGNSAPDKSGLPSDRFSAERTGGSVSTLTIQRTQQEDSAVYLCAKTGRGYEQYFGPGTRLTVT.